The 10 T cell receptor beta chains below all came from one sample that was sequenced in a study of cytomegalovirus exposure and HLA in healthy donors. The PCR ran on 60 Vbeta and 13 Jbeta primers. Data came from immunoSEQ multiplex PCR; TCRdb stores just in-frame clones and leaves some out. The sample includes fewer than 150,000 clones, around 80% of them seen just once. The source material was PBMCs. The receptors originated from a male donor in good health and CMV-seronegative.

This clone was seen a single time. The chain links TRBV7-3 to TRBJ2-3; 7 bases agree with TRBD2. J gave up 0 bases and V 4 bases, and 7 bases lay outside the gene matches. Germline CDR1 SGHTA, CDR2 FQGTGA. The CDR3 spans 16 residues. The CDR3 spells CASSSSTSASTDTQYF. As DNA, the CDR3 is TGTGCCAGCAGCTCGTCAACTAGCGCCAGCACAGATACGCAGTATTTT.

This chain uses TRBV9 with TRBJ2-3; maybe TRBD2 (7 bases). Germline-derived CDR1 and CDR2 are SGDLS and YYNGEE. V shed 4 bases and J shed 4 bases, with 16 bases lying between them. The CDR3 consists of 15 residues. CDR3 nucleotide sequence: TGTGCCAGCAGCCCCGGTGGGGGGGCCGCAGATACGCAGTATTTT. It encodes CASSPGGGAADTQYF.

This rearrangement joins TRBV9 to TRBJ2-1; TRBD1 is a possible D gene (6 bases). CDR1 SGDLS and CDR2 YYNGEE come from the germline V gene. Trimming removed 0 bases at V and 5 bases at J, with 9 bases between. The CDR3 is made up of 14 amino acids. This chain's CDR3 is CASSVGGDNNEQFF. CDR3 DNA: TGTGCCAGCAGCGTAGGAGGGGACAACAATGAGCAGTTCTTC.

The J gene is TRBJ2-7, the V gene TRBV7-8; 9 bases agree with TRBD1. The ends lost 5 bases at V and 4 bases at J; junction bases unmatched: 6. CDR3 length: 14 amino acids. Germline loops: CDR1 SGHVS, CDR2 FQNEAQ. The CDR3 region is CASSEDRGPYEQYF. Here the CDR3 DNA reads TGTGCCAGCAGCGAGGACAGGGGCCCGTACGAGCAGTACTTC. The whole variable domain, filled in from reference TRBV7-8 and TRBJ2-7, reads GAGVSQSPRYKVAKRGQDVALRCDPISGHVSLFWYQQALGQGPEFLTYFQNEAQLDKSGLPSDRFFAERPEGSVSTLKIQRTQQEDSAVYLCASSEDRGPYEQYFGPGTRLTVT.

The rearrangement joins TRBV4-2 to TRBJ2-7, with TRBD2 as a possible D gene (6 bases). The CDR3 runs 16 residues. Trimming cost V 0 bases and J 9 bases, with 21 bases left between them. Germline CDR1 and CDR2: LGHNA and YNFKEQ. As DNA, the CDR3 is TGTGCCAGCAGCCAAGATCGAGGAGGGGCCTACCTCCGGCAGTACTTC. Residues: CASSQDRGGAYLRQYF.

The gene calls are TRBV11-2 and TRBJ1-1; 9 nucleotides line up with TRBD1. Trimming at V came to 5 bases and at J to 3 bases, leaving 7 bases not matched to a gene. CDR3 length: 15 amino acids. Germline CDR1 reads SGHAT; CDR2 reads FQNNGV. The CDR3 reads CASSIGTGKDTEAFF. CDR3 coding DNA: TGTGCCAGCAGCATCGGGACAGGGAAGGACACTGAAGCTTTCTTT.

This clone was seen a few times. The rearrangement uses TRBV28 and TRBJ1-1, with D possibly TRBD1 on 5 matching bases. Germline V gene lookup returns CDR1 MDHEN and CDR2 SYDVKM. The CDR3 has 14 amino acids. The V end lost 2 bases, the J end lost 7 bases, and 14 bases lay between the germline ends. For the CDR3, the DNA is TGTGCCAGCAGTTTAGGGGGGGTTAGCGGTGAAGCTTTCTTT. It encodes CASSLGGVSGEAFF.

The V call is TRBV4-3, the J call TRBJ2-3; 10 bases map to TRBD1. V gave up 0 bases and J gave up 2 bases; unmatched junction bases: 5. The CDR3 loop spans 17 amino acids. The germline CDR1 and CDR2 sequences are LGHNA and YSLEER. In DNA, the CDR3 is TGCGCCAGCAGCCAAGAAGCGGGACAGGGGCTCACAGATACGCAGTATTTT. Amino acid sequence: CASSQEAGQGLTDTQYF.

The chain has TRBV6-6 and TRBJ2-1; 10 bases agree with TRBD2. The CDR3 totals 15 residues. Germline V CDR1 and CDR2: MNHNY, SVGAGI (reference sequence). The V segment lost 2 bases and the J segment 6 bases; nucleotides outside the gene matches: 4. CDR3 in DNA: TGTGCCAGCAGTTACCCGGCTAGCGGGGGCAATGAGCAGTTCTTC. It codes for CASSYPASGGNEQFF.

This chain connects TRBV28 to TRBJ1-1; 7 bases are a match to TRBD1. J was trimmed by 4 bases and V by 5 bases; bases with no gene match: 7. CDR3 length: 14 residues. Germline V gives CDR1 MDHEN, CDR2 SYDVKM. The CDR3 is CASSGRTGLTEAFF. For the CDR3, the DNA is TGTGCCAGCAGTGGGAGGACAGGCCTCACTGAAGCTTTCTTT.